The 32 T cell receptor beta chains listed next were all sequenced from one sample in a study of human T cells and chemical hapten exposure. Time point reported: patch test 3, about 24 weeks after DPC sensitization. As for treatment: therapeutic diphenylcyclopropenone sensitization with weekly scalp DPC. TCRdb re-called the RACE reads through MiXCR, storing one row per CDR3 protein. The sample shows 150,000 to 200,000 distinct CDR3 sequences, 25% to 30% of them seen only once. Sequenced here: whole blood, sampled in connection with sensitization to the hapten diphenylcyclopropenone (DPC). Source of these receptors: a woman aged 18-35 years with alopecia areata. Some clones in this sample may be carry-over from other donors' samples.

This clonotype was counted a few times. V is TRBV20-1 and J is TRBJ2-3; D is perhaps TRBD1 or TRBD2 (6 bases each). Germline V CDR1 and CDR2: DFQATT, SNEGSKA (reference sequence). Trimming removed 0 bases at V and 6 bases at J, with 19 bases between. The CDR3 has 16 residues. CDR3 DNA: TGCAGTGCTAGAGATATGGGGGGCGTTGTTTCTGATACGCAGTATTTT. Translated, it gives CSARDMGGVVSDTQYF.

In DNA form, the CDR3 reads TGTGCCAGCAGCTCCGGGATCACAAGGTTGGCTTTCTTT. Its translation: CASSSGITRLAFF. The V call is TRBV3-1, the J call TRBJ1-1, with no clear D. Deletions cut 5 bases from V and 11 bases from J, with 18 bases between. Germline V lookup: CDR1 LGHDT, CDR2 YNNKEL (reference sequence). The length of the CDR3 is 13 residues.

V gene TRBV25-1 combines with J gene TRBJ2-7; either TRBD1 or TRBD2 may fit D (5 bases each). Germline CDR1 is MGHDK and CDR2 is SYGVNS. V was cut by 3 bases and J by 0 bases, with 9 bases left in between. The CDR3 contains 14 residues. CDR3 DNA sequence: TGTGCCAGCAGTGAGGCAGGGAGCTCCTACGAGCAGTACTTC. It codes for CASSEAGSSYEQYF.

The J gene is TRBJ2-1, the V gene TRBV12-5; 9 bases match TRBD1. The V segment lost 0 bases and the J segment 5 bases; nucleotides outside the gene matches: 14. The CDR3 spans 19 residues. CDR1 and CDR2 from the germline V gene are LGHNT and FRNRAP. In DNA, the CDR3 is TGTGCTAGTGGTTTGGTAGAAGTGTCGGGACAGGGTGGGGACAATGAGCAGTTCTTC. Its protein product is CASGLVEVSGQGGDNEQFF.

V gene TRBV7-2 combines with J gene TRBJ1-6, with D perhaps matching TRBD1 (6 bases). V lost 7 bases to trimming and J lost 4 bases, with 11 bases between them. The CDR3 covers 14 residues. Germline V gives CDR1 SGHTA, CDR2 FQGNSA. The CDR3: CASTGQIYNSPLHF. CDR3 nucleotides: TGTGCCAGCACCGGACAGATATATAATTCACCCCTCCACTTT.

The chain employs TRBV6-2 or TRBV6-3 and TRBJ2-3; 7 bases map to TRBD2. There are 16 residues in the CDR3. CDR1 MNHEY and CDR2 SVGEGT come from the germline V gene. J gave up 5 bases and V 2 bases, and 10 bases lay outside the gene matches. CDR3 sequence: CASSYPGGSGKDTQYF. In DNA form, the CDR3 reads TGTGCCAGCAGTTACCCCGGCGGGAGCGGAAAAGATACGCAGTATTTT.

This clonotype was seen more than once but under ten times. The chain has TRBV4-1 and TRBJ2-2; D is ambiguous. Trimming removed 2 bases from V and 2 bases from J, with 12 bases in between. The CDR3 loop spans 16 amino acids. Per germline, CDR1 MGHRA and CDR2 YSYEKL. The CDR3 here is CASSQNTVGNTGELFF. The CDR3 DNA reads TGCGCCAGCAGCCAAAACACCGTAGGAAACACCGGGGAGCTGTTTTTT.

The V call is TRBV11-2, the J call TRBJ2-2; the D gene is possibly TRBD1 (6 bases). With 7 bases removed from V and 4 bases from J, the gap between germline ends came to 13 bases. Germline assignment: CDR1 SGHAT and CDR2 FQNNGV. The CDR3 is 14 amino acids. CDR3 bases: TGTGCCAGCACCGGGACAACCCTCACCGGGGAGCTGTTTTTT. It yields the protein CASTGTTLTGELFF.

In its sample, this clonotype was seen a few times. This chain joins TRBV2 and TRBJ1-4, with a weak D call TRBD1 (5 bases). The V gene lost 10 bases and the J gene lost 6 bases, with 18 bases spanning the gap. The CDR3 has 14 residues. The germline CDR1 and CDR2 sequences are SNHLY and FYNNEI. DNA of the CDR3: TGTGCCACCAAATCCCGGGACGGAGATGAAAAACTGTTTTTT. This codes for CATKSRDGDEKLFF.

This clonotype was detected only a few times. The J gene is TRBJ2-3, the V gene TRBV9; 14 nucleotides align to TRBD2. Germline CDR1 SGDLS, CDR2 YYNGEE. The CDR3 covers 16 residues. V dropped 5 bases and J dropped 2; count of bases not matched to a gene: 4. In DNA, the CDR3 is TGTGCCAGCAGTGGGACTAGCGGGAGTTACACAGATACGCAGTATTTT. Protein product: CASSGTSGSYTDTQYF.

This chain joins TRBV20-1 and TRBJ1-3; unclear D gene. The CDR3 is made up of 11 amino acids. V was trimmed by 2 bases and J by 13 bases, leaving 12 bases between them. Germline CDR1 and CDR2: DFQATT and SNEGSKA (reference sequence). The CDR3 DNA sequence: TGCAGTGCTAGACACTCCTCCGGGATATATTTT. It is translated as CSARHSSGIYF.

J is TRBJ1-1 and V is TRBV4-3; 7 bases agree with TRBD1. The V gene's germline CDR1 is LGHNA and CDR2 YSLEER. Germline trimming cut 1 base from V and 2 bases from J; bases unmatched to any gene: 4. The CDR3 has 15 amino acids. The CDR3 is CASSQAGGLNTEAFF. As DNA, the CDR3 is TGCGCCAGCAGCCAAGCAGGGGGACTAAACACTGAAGCTTTCTTT.

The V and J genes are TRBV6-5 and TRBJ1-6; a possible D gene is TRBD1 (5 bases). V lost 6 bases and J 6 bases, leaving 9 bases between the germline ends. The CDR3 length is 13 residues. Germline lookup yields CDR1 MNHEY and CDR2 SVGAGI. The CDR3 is CASRRDGNSPLHF. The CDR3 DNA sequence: TGTGCCAGCAGACGGGACGGTAATTCACCCCTCCACTTT.

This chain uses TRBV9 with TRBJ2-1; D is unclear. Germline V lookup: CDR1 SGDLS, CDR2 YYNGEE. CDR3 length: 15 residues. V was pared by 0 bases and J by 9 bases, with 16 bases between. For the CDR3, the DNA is TGTGCCAGCAGCGTAGGTTTTCGCCGATCAGGTGAGCAGTTCTTC. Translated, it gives CASSVGFRRSGEQFF. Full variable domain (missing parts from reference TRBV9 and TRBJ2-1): DSGVTQTPKHLITATGQRVTLRCSPRSGDLSVYWYQQSLDQGLQFLIQYYNGEERAKGNILERFSAQQFPDLHSELNLSSLELGDSALYFCASSVGFRRSGEQFFGPGTRLTVL.

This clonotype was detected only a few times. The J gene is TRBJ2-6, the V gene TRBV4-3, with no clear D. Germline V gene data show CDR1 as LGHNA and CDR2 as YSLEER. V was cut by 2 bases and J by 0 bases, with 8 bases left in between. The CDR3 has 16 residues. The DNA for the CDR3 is TGCGCCAGCAGCCAAAGCAGAGACTCTGGGGCCAACGTCCTGACTTTC. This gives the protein CASSQSRDSGANVLTF.

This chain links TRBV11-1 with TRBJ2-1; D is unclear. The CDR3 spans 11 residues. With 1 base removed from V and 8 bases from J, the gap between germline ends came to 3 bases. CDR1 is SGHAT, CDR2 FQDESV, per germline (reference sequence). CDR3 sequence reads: CASSLVHEQFF. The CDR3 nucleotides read TGTGCCAGCAGCTTAGTCCATGAGCAGTTCTTC.

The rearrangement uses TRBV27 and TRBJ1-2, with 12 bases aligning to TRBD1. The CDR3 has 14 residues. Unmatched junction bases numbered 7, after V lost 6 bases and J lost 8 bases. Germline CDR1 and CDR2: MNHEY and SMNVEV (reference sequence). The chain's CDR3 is CASSPGQGAYGYTF. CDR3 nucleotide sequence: TGTGCCAGCAGCCCGGGACAGGGGGCGTACGGCTACACCTTC.

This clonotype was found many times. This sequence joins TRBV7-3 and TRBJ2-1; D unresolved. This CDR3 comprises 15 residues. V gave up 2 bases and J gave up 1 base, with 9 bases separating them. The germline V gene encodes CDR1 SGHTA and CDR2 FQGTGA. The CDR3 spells CASSLGSVSYNEQFF. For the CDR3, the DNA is TGTGCCAGCAGCTTAGGAAGCGTATCCTACAATGAGCAGTTCTTC.

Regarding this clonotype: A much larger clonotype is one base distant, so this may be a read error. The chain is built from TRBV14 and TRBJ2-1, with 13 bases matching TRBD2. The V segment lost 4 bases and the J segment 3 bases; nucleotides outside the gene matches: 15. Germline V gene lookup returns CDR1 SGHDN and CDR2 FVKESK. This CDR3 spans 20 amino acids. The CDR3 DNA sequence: TGTGCCAGCAGCCGATGGACTAGCGGGAGAAGCCCGTTATTCTACAATGAGCAGTTCTTC. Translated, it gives CASSRWTSGRSPLFYNEQFF.

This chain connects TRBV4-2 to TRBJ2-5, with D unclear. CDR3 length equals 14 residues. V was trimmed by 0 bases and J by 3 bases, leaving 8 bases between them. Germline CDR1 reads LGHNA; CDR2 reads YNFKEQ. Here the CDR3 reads CASSQDLQKETQYF. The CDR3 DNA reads TGTGCCAGCAGCCAAGATCTCCAAAAAGAGACCCAGTACTTC.

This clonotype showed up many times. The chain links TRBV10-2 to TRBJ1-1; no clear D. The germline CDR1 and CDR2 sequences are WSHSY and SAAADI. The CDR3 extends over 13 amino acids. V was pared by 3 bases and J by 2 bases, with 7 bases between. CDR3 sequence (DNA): TGCGCCAGCAGTGAACGGGCTAACACTGAAGCTTTCTTT. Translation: CASSERANTEAFF.

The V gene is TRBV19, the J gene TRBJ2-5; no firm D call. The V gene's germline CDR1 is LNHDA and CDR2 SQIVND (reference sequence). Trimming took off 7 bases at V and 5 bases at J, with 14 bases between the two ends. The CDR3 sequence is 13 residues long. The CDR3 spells CASIGALGETQYF. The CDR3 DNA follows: TGTGCCAGTATAGGCGCCCTGGGGGAGACCCAGTACTTC.

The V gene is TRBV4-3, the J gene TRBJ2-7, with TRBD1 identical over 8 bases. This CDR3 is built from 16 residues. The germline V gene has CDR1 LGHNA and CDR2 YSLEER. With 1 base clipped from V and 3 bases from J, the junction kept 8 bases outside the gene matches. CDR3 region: CASSQAGTGSYYEQYF. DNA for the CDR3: TGCGCCAGCAGCCAAGCCGGGACAGGAAGTTACTACGAGCAGTACTTC.

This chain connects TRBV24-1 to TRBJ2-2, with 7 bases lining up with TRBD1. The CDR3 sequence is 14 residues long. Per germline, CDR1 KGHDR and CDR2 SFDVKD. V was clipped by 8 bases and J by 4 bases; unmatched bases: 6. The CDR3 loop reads CATMKTGITGELFF. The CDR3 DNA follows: TGTGCCACCATGAAGACAGGGATCACCGGGGAGCTGTTTTTT.

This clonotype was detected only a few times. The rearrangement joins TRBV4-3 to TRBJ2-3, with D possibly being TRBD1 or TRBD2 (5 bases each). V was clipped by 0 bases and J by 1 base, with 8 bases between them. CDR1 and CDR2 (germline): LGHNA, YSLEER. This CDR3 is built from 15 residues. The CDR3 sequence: CASSQEGTGTDTQYF. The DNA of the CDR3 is TGCGCCAGCAGCCAAGAGGGGACCGGCACAGATACGCAGTATTTT.

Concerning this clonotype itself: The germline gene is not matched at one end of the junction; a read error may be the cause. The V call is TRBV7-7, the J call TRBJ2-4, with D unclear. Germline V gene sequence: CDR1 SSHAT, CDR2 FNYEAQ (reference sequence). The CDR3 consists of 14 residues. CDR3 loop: CASSQILAKNIQYF. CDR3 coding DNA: TGTGCTAGCAGCCAAATACTAGCCAAAAACATTCAGTACTTC.

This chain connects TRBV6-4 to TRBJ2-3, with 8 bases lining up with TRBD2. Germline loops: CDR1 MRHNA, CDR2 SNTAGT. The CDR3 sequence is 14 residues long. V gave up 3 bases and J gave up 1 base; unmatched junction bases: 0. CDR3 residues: CASSERGGTDTQYF. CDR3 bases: TGTGCCAGCAGTGAGCGGGGGGGCACAGATACGCAGTATTTT.

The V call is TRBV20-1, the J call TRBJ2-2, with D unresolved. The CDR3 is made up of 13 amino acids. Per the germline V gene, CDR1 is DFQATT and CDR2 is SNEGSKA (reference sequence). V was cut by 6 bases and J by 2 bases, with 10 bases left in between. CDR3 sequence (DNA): TGCAGTGCCAACCCCCAAAACACCGGGGAGCTGTTTTTT. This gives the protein CSANPQNTGELFF.

The CDR3 is CASSGTLNNSPLHF. The CDR3, as DNA: TGTGCCAGCAGCGGGACCTTAAATAATTCACCCCTCCACTTT. This chain joins TRBV9 and TRBJ1-6; D not certain. Germline CDR1 reads SGDLS; CDR2 reads YYNGEE. The CDR3 is 14 residues long. V was cut by 3 bases and J by 5 bases, with 9 bases left in between.

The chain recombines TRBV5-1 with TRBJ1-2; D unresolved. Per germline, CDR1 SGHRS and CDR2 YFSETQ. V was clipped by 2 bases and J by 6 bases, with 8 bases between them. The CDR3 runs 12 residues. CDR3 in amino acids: CASSLKGNGYTF. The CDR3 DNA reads TGCGCCAGCAGCTTAAAAGGGAATGGCTACACCTTC.

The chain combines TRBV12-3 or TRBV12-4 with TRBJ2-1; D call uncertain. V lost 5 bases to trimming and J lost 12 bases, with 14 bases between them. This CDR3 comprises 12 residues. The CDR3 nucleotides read TGTGCCAGCAGTGCGTCGGTTCTCTCGCAGTTCTTC. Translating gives CASSASVLSQFF.

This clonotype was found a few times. CDR3 region: CSHLRLDEQFF. The CDR3 nucleotides read TGCAGCCACCTGAGGTTGGATGAGCAGTTCTTC. V is TRBV29-1 and J is TRBJ2-1; D gene ambiguous. Germline V lookup: CDR1 SQVTM, CDR2 ANQGSEA. This CDR3 is 11 amino acids long. Trimming took 8 bases from V and 8 from J, leaving 13 bases between them.